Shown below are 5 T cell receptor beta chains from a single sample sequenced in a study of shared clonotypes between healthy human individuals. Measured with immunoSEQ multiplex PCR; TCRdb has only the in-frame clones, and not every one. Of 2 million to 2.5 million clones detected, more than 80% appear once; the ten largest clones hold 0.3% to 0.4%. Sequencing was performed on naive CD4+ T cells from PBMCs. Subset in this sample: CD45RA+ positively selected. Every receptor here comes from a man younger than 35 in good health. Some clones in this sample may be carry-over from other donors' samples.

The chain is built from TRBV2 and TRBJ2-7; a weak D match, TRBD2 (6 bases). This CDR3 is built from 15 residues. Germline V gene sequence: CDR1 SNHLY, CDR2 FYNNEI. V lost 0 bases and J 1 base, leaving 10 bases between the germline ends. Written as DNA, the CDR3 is TGTGCCAGCAGTGAAGCTCGTGCGGGGTCCTACGAGCAGTACTTC. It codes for CASSEARAGSYEQYF. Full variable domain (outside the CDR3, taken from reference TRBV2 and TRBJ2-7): EPEVTQTPSHQVTQMGQEVILRCVPISNHLYFYWYRQILGQKVEFLVSFYNNEISEKSEIFDDQFSVERPDGSNFTLKIRSTKLEDSAMYFCASSEARAGSYEQYFGPGTRLTVT.

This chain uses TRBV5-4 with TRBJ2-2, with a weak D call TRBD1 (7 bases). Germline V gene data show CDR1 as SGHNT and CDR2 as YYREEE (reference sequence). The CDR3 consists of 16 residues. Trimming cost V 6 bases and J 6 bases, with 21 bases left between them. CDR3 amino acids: CASTQGGTGVAGELFF. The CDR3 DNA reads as TGTGCCAGCACTCAGGGGGGAACGGGAGTTGCCGGGGAGCTGTTTTTT.

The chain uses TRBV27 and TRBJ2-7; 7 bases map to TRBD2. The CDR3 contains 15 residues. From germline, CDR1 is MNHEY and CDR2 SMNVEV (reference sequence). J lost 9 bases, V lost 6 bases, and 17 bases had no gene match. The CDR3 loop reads CASRPSSGLSNGQYF. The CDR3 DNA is TGTGCCAGCAGGCCCTCTAGCGGTCTATCGAATGGGCAGTACTTC.

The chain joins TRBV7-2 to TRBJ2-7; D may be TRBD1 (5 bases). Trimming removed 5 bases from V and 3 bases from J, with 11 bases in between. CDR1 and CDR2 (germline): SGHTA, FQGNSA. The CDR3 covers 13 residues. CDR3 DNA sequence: TGTGCCAGCAGCCCGGACACGTTCTACGAGCAGTACTTC. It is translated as CASSPDTFYEQYF.

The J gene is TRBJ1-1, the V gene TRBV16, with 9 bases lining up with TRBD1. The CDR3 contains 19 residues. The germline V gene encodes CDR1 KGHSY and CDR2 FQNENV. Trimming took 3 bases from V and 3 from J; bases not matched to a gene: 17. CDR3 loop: CASSHPIGDRVVKDTEAFF. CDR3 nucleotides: TGTGCCAGCAGCCACCCAATAGGGGACAGGGTGGTAAAGGACACTGAAGCTTTCTTT. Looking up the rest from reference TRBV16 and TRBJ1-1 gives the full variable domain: GEEVAQTPKHLVRGEGQKAKLYCAPIKGHSYVFWYQQVLKNEFKFLISFQNENVFDETGMPKERFSAKCLPNSPCSLEIQATKLEDSAVYFCASSHPIGDRVVKDTEAFFGQGTRLTVV.